The 22 T cell receptor beta chains reported below all come from one sample, sequenced in a study of response to subunit inactivated influenza vaccine. TCRdb reanalysed the RT-PCR reads using MiXCR and keeps one entry per CDR3 protein. The sample yields approximately 700,000 distinct CDR3 sequences, around a sixth seen once. This sample comprised PBMCs from blood, obtained roughly 12 days after vaccination. Source of these receptors: a man aged 50 or older who received an inactivated influenza vaccine.

The chain links TRBV30 to TRBJ2-1; D not resolved. V lost 5 bases to trimming and J lost 0 bases, with 11 bases between them. The germline gives CDR1 GTSNPN, CDR2 SVGIG (reference sequence). This CDR3 has 14 residues. CDR3: CAWAVGTSYNEQFF. Here the CDR3 DNA reads TGTGCCTGGGCCGTTGGTACCTCCTACAATGAGCAGTTCTTC.

There are many counts of this clonotype. This chain connects TRBV4-1 to TRBJ1-1; the D gene is possibly TRBD1 (5 bases). Per germline, CDR1 MGHRA and CDR2 YSYEKL. The V gene lost 0 bases and the J gene lost 5 bases, with 16 bases spanning the gap. This CDR3 spans 16 amino acids. This CDR3 is CASSQEPWVGVTEAFF. The DNA for the CDR3 is TGCGCCAGCAGCCAAGAACCCTGGGTGGGGGTAACTGAAGCTTTCTTT.

This chain joins TRBV10-3 and TRBJ2-3; 9 nucleotides line up with TRBD1. The CDR3 loop spans 15 amino acids. Looked up from germline, CDR1 is ENHRY and CDR2 is SYGVKD. V shed 5 bases and J 7 bases; nucleotides not matched to a gene: 10. The CDR3 reads CAISSPGQGGYTQYF. DNA for the CDR3: TGTGCCATCAGTAGTCCGGGACAGGGAGGGTATACGCAGTATTTT.

In the case of this clonotype: A clone one base away is much larger, so this may be a read error. The V and J genes are TRBV6-2 or TRBV6-3 and TRBJ2-5, with a weak D call TRBD1 (5 bases). The length of the CDR3 is 14 residues. Germline assignment: CDR1 MNHEY and CDR2 SVGEGT. In nucleotides, the CDR3 is TGTGCCAGCAGTTACCCGAGACAGCAAGAGACCCAGCACTTC. It encodes CASSYPRQQETQHF.

The chain has TRBV20-1 and TRBJ2-7; perhaps TRBD2 as D (6 bases). Trimming cost V 3 bases and J 0 bases, with 12 bases left between them. The CDR3 spans 14 residues. CDR1 is DFQATT and CDR2 is SNEGSKA in the germline V gene (reference sequence). CDR3 in amino acids: CSARMGGSSYEQYF. The CDR3 DNA is TGCAGTGCTAGGATGGGGGGTAGCTCCTACGAGCAGTACTTC.

The genes are TRBV6-2 or TRBV6-3 and TRBJ2-5; TRBD2 matches at 7 bases. J gave up 1 base and V 5 bases, and 10 bases lay outside the gene matches. Germline lookup yields CDR1 MNHEY and CDR2 SVGEGT. The CDR3 length is 16 residues. The CDR3 bases are TGTGCCAGCAGTGGATGGAACGGGGGGTCCCAAGAGACCCAGTACTTC. It specifies CASSGWNGGSQETQYF.

The chain is built from TRBV18 and TRBJ2-3; D is possibly TRBD1 (5 bases). Germline values: CDR1 KGHSH, CDR2 LQKENI. The germline V and J ends were trimmed by 2 bases and 6 bases, with 15 bases remaining between them. The CDR3 spans 15 residues. The CDR3 loop reads CASSPTGGIEDTQYF. The CDR3 nucleotides are TGTGCCAGCTCACCAACAGGTGGGATAGAGGATACGCAGTATTTT.

The CDR3 here is CASSWGGGYSYEQYF. CDR3 in DNA: TGCGCCAGCAGCTGGGGTGGCGGGTACTCCTACGAGCAGTACTTC. The chain is built from TRBV5-1 and TRBJ2-7; a possible D gene is TRBD2 (5 bases). Germline CDR1 reads SGHRS; CDR2 reads YFSETQ. The CDR3 runs to 15 residues. V was clipped by 3 bases and J by 0 bases, with 13 bases between them.

A few counts support this clonotype. The chain recombines TRBV12-3 or TRBV12-4 with TRBJ2-3, with TRBD1 matching 8 bases. This CDR3 comprises 15 residues. After removal of 6 bases from V and 5 bases from J, the junction contained 10 bases not matched to a gene. CDR3 nucleotides: TGTGCCAGCAGCCCTGGACAGGGTAGAAAAGATACGCAGTATTTT. Translating gives CASSPGQGRKDTQYF.

This clonotype has more than one count but fewer than ten. The rearrangement links TRBV24-1 to TRBJ2-1, with D perhaps TRBD2 (5 bases). The CDR3 is 11 amino acids. Trimming stripped 9 bases from V and 4 bases from J, with 6 bases between. In germline, CDR1 is KGHDR, CDR2 SFDVKD. The CDR3 protein is CATGLYNEQFF. For the CDR3, the DNA is TGTGCCACCGGACTTTACAATGAGCAGTTCTTC.

The sample holds many counts of this clonotype. The chain recombines TRBV5-1 with TRBJ2-3, with D maybe TRBD1 (6 bases). The CDR3 spans 14 residues. CDR1 is SGHRS and CDR2 is YFSETQ in the germline V gene. Trimming cost V 4 bases and J 2 bases, with 11 bases left between them. The CDR3 DNA reads as TGCGCCAGCAGCCTAGGACAGCCCACAGATACGCAGTATTTT. Protein product: CASSLGQPTDTQYF.

V is TRBV28 and J is TRBJ2-5; 8 positions match TRBD2. CDR1 MDHEN and CDR2 SYDVKM come from the germline V gene. This CDR3 comprises 14 residues. V lost 5 bases and J lost 5; bases outside the gene matches: 7. This CDR3 reads CASSKRERGETQYF. The CDR3 region has the DNA TGTGCCAGCAGTAAACGGGAGCGGGGGGAGACCCAGTACTTC. Together with reference TRBV28 and TRBJ2-5, the CDR3 gives the full variable domain: DVKVTQSSRYLVKRTGEKVFLECVQDMDHENMFWYRQDPGLGLRLIYFSYDVKMKEKGDIPEGYSVSREKKERFSLILESASTNQTSMYLCASSKRERGETQYFGPGTRLLVL.

This clonotype was seen more than once but under ten times. This rearrangement joins TRBV12-3 or TRBV12-4 to TRBJ2-7, with 8 bases lining up with TRBD2. Losses at the gene ends were 6 bases for V and 3 bases for J; bases not matched to a gene: 10. The CDR3 loop spans 15 amino acids. This CDR3 reads CASSPGGRINYEQYF. CDR3 nucleotide sequence: TGTGCCAGCAGCCCGGGGGGGCGGATTAACTACGAGCAGTACTTC.

J is TRBJ2-4 and V is TRBV15, with D possibly TRBD1 on 5 matching bases. Per the germline V gene, CDR1 is LNHNV and CDR2 is YYDKDF (reference sequence). V lost 1 base and J lost 6, with 19 bases in between. This CDR3 spans 17 amino acids. The CDR3 bases are TGTGCCACCAGCAGAGTGGGGCAGGGCAGGAAGGCAAACATTCAGTACTTC. This codes for CATSRVGQGRKANIQYF.

The CDR3 nucleotides are TGTGCCAGCAGTTTCTCTGAAGCAGATACGCAGTATTTT. It is translated as CASSFSEADTQYF. The genes are TRBV27 and TRBJ2-3; no reliable D call. The CDR3 loop spans 13 amino acids. V was cut by 3 bases and J by 4 bases, with 8 bases left in between. Germline loops: CDR1 MNHEY, CDR2 SMNVEV (reference sequence).

This clonotype was observed at least ten times. The chain has TRBV28 and TRBJ1-1; 8 nucleotides agree with TRBD1. The CDR3 length is 16 residues. Trimming took 4 bases from V and 2 from J; bases not matched to a gene: 9. Germline assignment: CDR1 MDHEN and CDR2 SYDVKM. This CDR3 is CASSYPWTGRNTEAFF. The CDR3 nucleotides are TGTGCCAGCAGTTACCCCTGGACAGGGAGAAACACTGAAGCTTTCTTT.

This clonotype appeared a single time. V and J are TRBV20-1 and TRBJ2-3; no definite D call. The germline gives CDR1 DFQATT, CDR2 SNEGSKA (reference sequence). V lost 3 bases and J 6 bases, leaving 7 bases between the germline ends. The CDR3 covers 11 residues. This CDR3 reads CSASISDTQYF. CDR3 bases: TGCAGTGCTAGTATCTCGGATACGCAGTATTTT.

This clonotype was observed a few times. The rearrangement links TRBV30 to TRBJ2-5, with 8 bases that match TRBD2. The CDR3 length is 15 residues. The ends lost 2 bases at V and 5 bases at J; junction bases unmatched: 10. Germline V gene data show CDR1 as GTSNPN and CDR2 as SVGIG (reference sequence). The CDR3 DNA reads TGTGCCTGGAGTTCTCTCGGACTAGCTGGGGAGACCCAGTACTTC. This translates into CAWSSLGLAGETQYF.

This clonotype was observed a few times. The chain employs TRBV29-1 and TRBJ2-5; D might be TRBD2 (7 bases). This CDR3 has 13 residues. V gave up 7 bases and J gave up 5 bases, with 17 bases separating them. The germline CDR1 and CDR2 sequences are SQVTM and ANQGSEA. CDR3 in amino acids: CSAILGGRETQYF. The CDR3 DNA sequence: TGCAGCGCCATCCTGGGGGGGCGTGAGACCCAGTACTTC.

This clonotype was counted ten times or more. The chain's CDR3 is CSAEGNGEQFF. DNA of the CDR3: TGCAGTGCGGAGGGTAATGGTGAGCAGTTCTTC. V is TRBV20-1 and J is TRBJ2-1, with D perhaps matching TRBD2 (6 bases). The CDR3 is 11 amino acids. CDR1 is DFQATT, CDR2 SNEGSKA, per germline (reference sequence). Trimming stripped 6 bases from V and 9 bases from J, with 12 bases between.

J is TRBJ2-3 and V is TRBV20-1; perhaps TRBD1 as D (6 bases). CDR1 and CDR2 from the germline V gene are DFQATT and SNEGSKA (reference sequence). V was shortened by 0 bases and J by 6 bases, with 16 bases between the two germline ends. The length of the CDR3 is 15 residues. This chain's CDR3 is CSARETGGAPDTQYF. The CDR3 DNA is TGCAGTGCTAGAGAAACTGGGGGCGCGCCGGATACGCAGTATTTT.

This sequence joins TRBV10-3 and TRBJ2-7; TRBD1 matches 7 bases. The J segment lost 5 bases and the V segment lost 2 bases, leaving 3 bases of the junction unmatched. Germline V lookup: CDR1 ENHRY, CDR2 SYGVKD. This CDR3 is built from 13 residues. The CDR3 spells CAISERQGDEQYF. CDR3 in DNA: TGTGCCATCAGTGAGAGACAGGGTGACGAGCAGTACTTC.